This T cell receptor (beta chain) was sequenced for a study of T cells in Graves' hyperthyroidism and ophthalmopathy. What was amplified from RNA transcripts were TCR beta CDR3 regions. A first-round RT-PCR of the TCR CDR3 used the HTBI primer set. One entry per CDR3 protein, called by TCRdb with MiXCR from the multiplex PCR reads. This repertoire shows around 450,000 distinct CDR3 sequences, roughly 14% found once; its top ten account for over 12%. Ten or more counts support this clonotype. CDR1 is LNHDA, CDR2 SQIVND, per germline (reference sequence). The V and J ends lost 3 bases and 0 bases respectively, with 5 bases between them. There are 13 residues in the CDR3.

Sequenced material: blood. The receptor's source is a woman aged 18-35 years with Graves' hyperthyroidism. This chain connects TRBV19 to TRBJ1-1; D uncertain. CDR3 region: CASSMLVNTEAFF. The CDR3 nucleotides are TGTGCCAGTAGTATGCTGGTGAACACTGAAGCTTTCTTT.